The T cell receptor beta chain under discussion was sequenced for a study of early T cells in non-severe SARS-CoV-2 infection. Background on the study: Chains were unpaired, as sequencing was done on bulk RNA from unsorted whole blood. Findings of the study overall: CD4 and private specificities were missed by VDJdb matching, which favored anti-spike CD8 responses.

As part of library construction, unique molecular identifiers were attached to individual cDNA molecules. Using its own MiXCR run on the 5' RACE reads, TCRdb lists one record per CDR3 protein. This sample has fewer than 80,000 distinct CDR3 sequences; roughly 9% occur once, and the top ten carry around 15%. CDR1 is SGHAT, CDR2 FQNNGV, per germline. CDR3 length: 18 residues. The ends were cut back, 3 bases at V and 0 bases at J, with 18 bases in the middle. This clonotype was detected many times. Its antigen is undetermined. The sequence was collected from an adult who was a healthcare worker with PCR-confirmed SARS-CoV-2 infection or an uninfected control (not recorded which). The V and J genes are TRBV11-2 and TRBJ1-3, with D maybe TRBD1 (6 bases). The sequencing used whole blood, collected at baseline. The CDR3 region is CASSFSAYRDNSGNTIYF. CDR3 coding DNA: TGTGCCAGCAGCTTTAGCGCCTACAGGGATAACTCTGGAAACACCATATATTTT.